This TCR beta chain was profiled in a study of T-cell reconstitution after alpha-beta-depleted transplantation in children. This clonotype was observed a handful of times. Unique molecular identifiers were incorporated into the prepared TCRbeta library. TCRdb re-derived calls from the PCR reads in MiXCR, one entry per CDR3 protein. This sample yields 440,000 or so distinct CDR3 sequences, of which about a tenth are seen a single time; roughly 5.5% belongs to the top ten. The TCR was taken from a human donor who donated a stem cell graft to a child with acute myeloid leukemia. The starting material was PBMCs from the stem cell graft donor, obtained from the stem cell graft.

CDR3 nucleotides: TGTGCCAGCAAGGGGGGGACAGGGGTCGGTCAGCCCCAGCATTTT. It codes for CASKGGTGVGQPQHF. V gene TRBV6-1 combines with J gene TRBJ1-5; 10 bases match TRBD1. The CDR3 is made up of 15 amino acids. Unmatched junction bases numbered 9, after V lost 7 bases and J lost 6 bases. Germline assignment: CDR1 MNHNS and CDR2 SASEGT.